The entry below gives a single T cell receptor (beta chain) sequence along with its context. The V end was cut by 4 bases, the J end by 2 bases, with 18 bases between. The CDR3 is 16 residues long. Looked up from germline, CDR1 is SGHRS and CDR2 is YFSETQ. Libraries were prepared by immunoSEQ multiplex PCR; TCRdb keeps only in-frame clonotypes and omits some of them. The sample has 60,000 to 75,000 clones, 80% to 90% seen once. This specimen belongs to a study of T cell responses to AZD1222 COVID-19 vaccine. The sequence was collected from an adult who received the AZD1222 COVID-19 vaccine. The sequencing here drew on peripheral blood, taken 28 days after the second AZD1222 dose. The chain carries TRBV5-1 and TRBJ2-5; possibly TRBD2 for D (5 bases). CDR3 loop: CASSPAPGIGQETQYF. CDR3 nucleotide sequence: TGCGCCAGCAGCCCCGCTCCGGGGATAGGACAAGAGACCCAGTACTTC.